Detailed here is one T cell receptor beta chain. The data stem from a study of blood T cells in healthy people across ages. The second PCR ran roughly 6 to 11 cycles with a sample-barcoded 5' primer and J-beta primers. TCRdb independently ran MiXCR on the 5' RACE reads; one entry per CDR3 protein. The table has 890,000 or so distinct CDR3 sequences, around 68% seen once. The length of the CDR3 is 11 residues. The germline V gene has CDR1 SGHRS and CDR2 YFSETQ. V was trimmed by 2 bases and J by 13 bases, leaving 10 bases between them. The specimen was blood. The receptor was derived from a young man in good health. This rearrangement joins TRBV5-1 to TRBJ2-1; maybe TRBD2 (5 bases). The CDR3 coding sequence is TGCGCCAGCAGCTTAAGCTCGGGACAGTTCTTC. It specifies CASSLSSGQFF.